This T cell receptor beta chain is drawn from a study of CD4 T cells in relation to SARS-CoV-2 and coronaviruses. In the study overall: ViraFEST: approximately ten-day antigen culture of PBMCs, then TCR beta CDR3 sequencing. Negative control cultures got HIV-1 Nef peptides or no peptide. Study-wide points: This crossreactivity analysis covered spike protein alone, no other viral proteins.

The unexposed donors gave CD4+ T cells in about 2010-2019, prior to COVID-19. Isolation of CD4+ T cells took place after roughly nine days in culture. Cells permitting, SARS-CoV-2 S/N and four cold-coronavirus spikes were tested on unexposed-donor CD4+ T cells. As to this clone: Antigen: not known.

The assay was immunoSEQ multiplex PCR, and TCRdb's table has in-frame clones only and misses some. The data contain tens of thousands of clones, about 76% of them seen just once; the ten biggest clones take up roughly 12%. V lost 0 bases to trimming and J lost 3 bases; unmatched junction nucleotides: 7. In germline, CDR1 is SGHRS, CDR2 YFSETQ. CDR3 size: 16 residues. This TCR was sampled from a human donor in good health. The chain combines TRBV5-1 with TRBJ2-3; 7 nucleotides align to TRBD2. Sequencing input: CD4+ T cells from PBMCs, cultured in vitro. CDR3 nucleotides: TGCGCCAGCAGCTTGGGGCGGGGGTCGAGTACAGATACGCAGTATTTT. Translation gives CASSLGRGSSTDTQYF.